Below, 15 T cell receptor beta chains from the same sample are listed, as sequenced in a study of blood T cell repertoires in COVID-19. Method: immunoSEQ multiplex PCR; TCRdb's copy keeps in-frame clones and lacks some. Counted here are some 100,000 clones, roughly 92% occurring once; the ten biggest clones make up approximately 5.7%. The specimen was peripheral blood. These receptors originate from a man aged 45-65 years with active COVID-19.

V is TRBV28 and J is TRBJ2-3; the match to TRBD2 covers 8 bases. Germline CDR1 and CDR2: MDHEN and SYDVKM. With V trimmed by 2 bases and J by 0 bases, 1 base remained unmatched. The CDR3 spans 15 residues. The CDR3 DNA reads as TGTGCCAGCAGTTTAGAGCGGGAGAGCACAGATACGCAGTATTTT. Encoded protein: CASSLERESTDTQYF.

The chain combines TRBV19 with TRBJ2-7; 10 nucleotides align to TRBD2. Losses at the gene ends were 3 bases for V and 3 bases for J; bases not matched to a gene: 5. This CDR3 is 15 amino acids long. Germline V lookup: CDR1 LNHDA, CDR2 SQIVND (reference sequence). The CDR3 sequence is CASSMSWTSGYEQYF. The CDR3 DNA reads as TGTGCCAGTAGTATGAGTTGGACTAGCGGCTACGAGCAGTACTTC.

J is TRBJ2-1 and V is TRBV5-1; TRBD1 matches at 11 bases. After removal of 0 bases from V and 6 bases from J, the junction contained 5 bases not matched to a gene. The CDR3 is 16 residues long. CDR1 is SGHRS, CDR2 YFSETQ, per germline. The CDR3 sequence: CASSLGGGTGGNEQFF. The CDR3 DNA reads TGCGCCAGCAGCTTGGGCGGAGGGACAGGGGGCAATGAGCAGTTCTTC.

The gene calls are TRBV5-1 and TRBJ2-3; TRBD2 might be the D (5 bases). Trimming took off 5 bases at V and 0 bases at J, with 10 bases between the two ends. The germline gives CDR1 SGHRS, CDR2 YFSETQ. The CDR3 extends over 14 amino acids. DNA of the CDR3: TGCGCCAGCAGTCGGAGGACTAGCACAGATACGCAGTATTTT. It translates to CASSRRTSTDTQYF.

V gene TRBV19 combines with J gene TRBJ2-1, with TRBD2 matching 8 bases. Trimming took 5 bases from V and 2 from J; bases not matched to a gene: 14. Per the germline V gene, CDR1 is LNHDA and CDR2 is SQIVND (reference sequence). This CDR3 is 18 amino acids long. The CDR3 loop reads CASSRGGTTFGTYNEQFF. CDR3 nucleotide sequence: TGTGCCAGTAGTCGGGGGGGGACTACCTTCGGAACCTACAATGAGCAGTTCTTC.

The chain recombines TRBV30 with TRBJ2-2; 10 nucleotides line up with TRBD2. The CDR3 runs to 15 residues. Trimming cost V 2 bases and J 8 bases; bases outside gene matches: 8. Germline V gives CDR1 GTSNPN, CDR2 SVGIG (reference sequence). The CDR3 coding sequence is TGTGCCTGGAGTCTTCTAGCGGGAGTGGGTGGGGAGCTGTTTTTT. As protein: CAWSLLAGVGGELFF.

This rearrangement joins TRBV30 to TRBJ1-1; no reliable D call. Trimming pared 3 bases from V and 3 bases from J, leaving 11 bases between. Germline CDR1 is GTSNPN and CDR2 is SVGIG (reference sequence). The CDR3 totals 13 residues. The CDR3 spells CAWSYGGDTEAFF. DNA for the CDR3: TGTGCCTGGAGCTATGGCGGGGACACTGAAGCTTTCTTT.

This sequence joins TRBV5-8 and TRBJ1-3; possible D gene TRBD1, 5 bases. Germline V gene lookup returns CDR1 SGHTS and CDR2 YDEGEE. The length of the CDR3 is 15 residues. V gave up 0 bases and J gave up 0 bases, with 7 bases separating them. The CDR3 sequence: CASSLGGLSGNTIYF. In DNA form, the CDR3 reads TGTGCCAGCAGCTTGGGGGGACTCTCTGGAAACACCATATATTTT.

The genes are TRBV7-9 and TRBJ1-1; a possible D gene is TRBD1 (6 bases). Germline values: CDR1 SEHNR, CDR2 FQNEAQ (reference sequence). The V gene lost 5 bases and the J gene lost 5 bases, with 21 bases spanning the gap. The CDR3 loop spans 16 amino acids. The CDR3 loop reads CASSLGEAGARTEAFF. CDR3 DNA: TGTGCCAGCAGCCTTGGTGAGGCGGGGGCGAGAACTGAAGCTTTCTTT. The full variable domain, its missing parts supplied by reference TRBV7-9 and TRBJ1-1, is DTGVSQNPRHKITKRGQNVTFRCDPISEHNRLYWYRQTLGQGPEFLTYFQNEAQLEKSRLLSDRFSAERPKGSFSTLEIQRTEQGDSAMYLCASSLGEAGARTEAFFGQGTRLTVV.

A single count supports this clone. The chain combines TRBV11-1 with TRBJ2-1, with 8 bases matching TRBD1. Germline CDR1 SGHAT, CDR2 FQDESV (reference sequence). V gave up 5 bases and J gave up 5 bases; unmatched junction bases: 8. The CDR3 runs 15 residues. In DNA, the CDR3 is TGTGCCAGCAGCACCCGACAGGGGCATAACAATGAGCAGTTCTTC. It specifies CASSTRQGHNNEQFF.

The rearrangement uses TRBV6-2 or TRBV6-3 and TRBJ2-7, with 11 bases matching TRBD2. Trimming removed 4 bases from V and 1 base from J; junction bases left unmatched: 3. Germline V gene sequence: CDR1 MNHEY, CDR2 SVGEGT. CDR3 size: 15 residues. This CDR3 is CASSFGTSGSYEQYF. The CDR3 DNA follows: TGTGCCAGCAGTTTCGGGACTAGCGGATCCTACGAGCAGTACTTC.

The chain links TRBV11-3 to TRBJ2-1, with 15 bases fitting TRBD2. The V gene's germline CDR1 is SGHNT and CDR2 YENEEA. The CDR3 runs 17 residues. J gave up 7 bases and V 3 bases, and 7 bases lay outside the gene matches. The CDR3 bases are TGTGCCAGCAGCTTGCCCCCGGGACTAGCGGGAGGTAATGAGCAGTTCTTC. This translates into CASSLPPGLAGGNEQFF. The full variable domain, completed using reference TRBV11-3 and TRBJ2-1, is EAGVVQSPRYKIIEKKQPVAFWCNPISGHNTLYWYLQNLGQGPELLIRYENEEAVDDSQLPKDRFSAERLKGVDSTLKIQPAELGDSAVYLCASSLPPGLAGGNEQFFGPGTRLTVL.

The V gene is TRBV30, the J gene TRBJ1-3; perhaps TRBD1 as D (6 bases). V lost 2 bases and J 2 bases, leaving 10 bases between the germline ends. The germline CDR1 and CDR2 sequences are GTSNPN and SVGIG (reference sequence). CDR3 size: 14 residues. The CDR3, as DNA: TGTGCCTGGAGTCCAGGGGCGGCTGGAAACACCATATATTTT. Translated: CAWSPGAAGNTIYF. The full variable domain, in which reference TRBV30 and TRBJ1-3 provide the parts outside the CDR3, is SQTIHQWPATLVQPVGSPLSLECTVEGTSNPNLYWYRQAAGRGLQLLFYSVGIGQISSEVPQNLSASRPQDRQFILSSKKLLLSDSGFYLCAWSPGAAGNTIYFGEGSWLTVV.

This clone showed up just once. The chain combines TRBV7-8 with TRBJ1-6, with D perhaps TRBD1 (6 bases). The CDR3 length is 14 residues. CDR1 SGHVS and CDR2 FQNEAQ come from the germline V gene. V dropped 5 bases and J dropped 8 bases, with 13 bases sitting between them. This CDR3 reads CASSMDSDHSPLHF. The CDR3 DNA is TGTGCCAGCAGCATGGACAGCGATCATTCACCCCTCCACTTT.

The V call is TRBV10-1, the J call TRBJ2-1; 9 bases fit TRBD1. Looked up from germline, CDR1 is WNHNN and CDR2 is SYGVQD (reference sequence). The CDR3 totals 18 residues. V lost 9 bases and J lost 0; bases outside the gene matches: 15. This CDR3 reads CASLPTGGIFSSYNEQFF. CDR3 DNA: TGCGCCAGTCTACCGACAGGGGGAATCTTTAGCTCCTACAATGAGCAGTTCTTC.